This T cell receptor (beta chain) appears in the sequencing data of a study of neurological immune-mediated disorders. This clonotype was observed at least ten times. The antigen is undetermined. Germline V gives CDR1 LGHNA, CDR2 YSLEER. CDR3 length equals 17 residues. The V and J ends lost 2 bases and 0 bases respectively, with 14 bases between them. The unsorted libraries were generated from a total of 2 million PBMCs, which had been stored in RNAlater at -80 C. TCRdb reprocessed the 5' RACE reads via MiXCR and lists one record per CDR3 protein. The repertoire holds about 29,000 distinct CDR3 sequences, 3.3% seen once, with 7% in the top ten. Study outcomes and limitations: Private repertoires in all groups were suggested by the absence of shared CDR3 amino acid sequences among expanded clones across subjects.

This sequence originates from a woman between 25 and 40 years old with multiple sclerosis. The sequencing input was PBMCs. J is TRBJ2-1 and V is TRBV4-3; D assignment may be TRBD1 or TRBD2 (5 bases each). The chain's CDR3 is CASSQPPGTSSYNEQFF. In DNA form, the CDR3 reads TGCGCCAGCAGCCAACCTCCGGGGACCAGCTCCTACAATGAGCAGTTCTTC.